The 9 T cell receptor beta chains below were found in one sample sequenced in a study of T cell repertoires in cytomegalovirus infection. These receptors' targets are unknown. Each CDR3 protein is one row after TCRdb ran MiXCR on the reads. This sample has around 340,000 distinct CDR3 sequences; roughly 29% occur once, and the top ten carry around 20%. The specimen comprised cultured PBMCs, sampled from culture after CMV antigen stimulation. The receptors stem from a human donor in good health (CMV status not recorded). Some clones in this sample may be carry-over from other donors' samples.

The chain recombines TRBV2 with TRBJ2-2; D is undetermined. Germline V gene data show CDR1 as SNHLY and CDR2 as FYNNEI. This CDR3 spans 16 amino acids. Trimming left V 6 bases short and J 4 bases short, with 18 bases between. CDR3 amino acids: CASRERPNQSTGELFF. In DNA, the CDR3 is TGTGCCAGCAGGGAGAGACCTAACCAAAGCACCGGGGAGCTGTTTTTT.

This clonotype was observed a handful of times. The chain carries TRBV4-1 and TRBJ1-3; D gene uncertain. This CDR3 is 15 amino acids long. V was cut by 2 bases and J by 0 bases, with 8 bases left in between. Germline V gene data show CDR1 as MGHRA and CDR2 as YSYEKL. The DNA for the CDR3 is TGCGCCAGCAGCCAATCCAGCTTCTCTGGAAACACCATATATTTT. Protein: CASSQSSFSGNTIYF.

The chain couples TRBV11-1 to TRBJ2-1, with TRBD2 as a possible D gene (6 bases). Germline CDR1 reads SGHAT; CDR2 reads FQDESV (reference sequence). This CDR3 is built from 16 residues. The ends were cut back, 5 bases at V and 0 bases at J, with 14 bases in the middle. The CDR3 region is CASSILSGSSYNEQFF. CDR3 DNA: TGTGCCAGCAGCATCCTTAGCGGAAGCTCCTACAATGAGCAGTTCTTC.

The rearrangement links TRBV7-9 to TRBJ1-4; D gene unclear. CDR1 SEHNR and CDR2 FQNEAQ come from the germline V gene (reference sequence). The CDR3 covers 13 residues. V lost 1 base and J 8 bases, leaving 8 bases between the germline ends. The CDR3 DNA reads TGTGCCAGCAGCTTAGGCGCGGTGGAAAAACTGTTTTTT. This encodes CASSLGAVEKLFF.

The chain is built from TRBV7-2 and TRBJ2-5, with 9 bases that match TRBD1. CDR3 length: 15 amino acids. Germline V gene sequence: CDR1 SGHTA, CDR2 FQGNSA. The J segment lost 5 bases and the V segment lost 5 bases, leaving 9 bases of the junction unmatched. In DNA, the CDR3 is TGTGCCAGCAGCCGCCCCGGGACAGGGCGGGAGACCCAGTACTTC. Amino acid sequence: CASSRPGTGRETQYF.

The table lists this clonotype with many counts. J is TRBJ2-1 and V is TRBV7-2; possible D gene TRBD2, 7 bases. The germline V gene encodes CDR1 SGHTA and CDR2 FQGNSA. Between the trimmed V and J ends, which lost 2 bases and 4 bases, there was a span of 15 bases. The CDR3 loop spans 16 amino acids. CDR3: CASSLLGRGAYNEQFF. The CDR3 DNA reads TGTGCCAGCAGCTTACTGGGGAGGGGGGCATACAATGAGCAGTTCTTC.

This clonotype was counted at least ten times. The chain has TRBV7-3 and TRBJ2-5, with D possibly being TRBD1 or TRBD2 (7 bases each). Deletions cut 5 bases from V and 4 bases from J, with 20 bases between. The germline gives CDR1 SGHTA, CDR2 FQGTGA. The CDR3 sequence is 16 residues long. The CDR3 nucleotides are TGTGCCAGCAGCGCAAACCAGGGGGGGGAAGCAGAGACCCAGTACTTC. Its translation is CASSANQGGEAETQYF.

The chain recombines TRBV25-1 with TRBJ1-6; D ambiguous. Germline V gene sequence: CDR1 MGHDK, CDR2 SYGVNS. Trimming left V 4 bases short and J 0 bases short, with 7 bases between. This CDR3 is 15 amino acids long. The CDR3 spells CASSGAGSYNSPLHF. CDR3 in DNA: TGTGCCAGCAGTGGGGCCGGCTCCTATAATTCACCCCTCCACTTT.

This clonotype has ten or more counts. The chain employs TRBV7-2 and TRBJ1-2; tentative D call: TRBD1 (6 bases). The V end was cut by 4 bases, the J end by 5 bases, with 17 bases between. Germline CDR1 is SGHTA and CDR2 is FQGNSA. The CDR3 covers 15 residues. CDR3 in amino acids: CASSSTAGGAYGYTF. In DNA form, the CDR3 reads TGTGCCAGCAGCTCCACCGCGGGGGGCGCGTATGGCTACACCTTC.